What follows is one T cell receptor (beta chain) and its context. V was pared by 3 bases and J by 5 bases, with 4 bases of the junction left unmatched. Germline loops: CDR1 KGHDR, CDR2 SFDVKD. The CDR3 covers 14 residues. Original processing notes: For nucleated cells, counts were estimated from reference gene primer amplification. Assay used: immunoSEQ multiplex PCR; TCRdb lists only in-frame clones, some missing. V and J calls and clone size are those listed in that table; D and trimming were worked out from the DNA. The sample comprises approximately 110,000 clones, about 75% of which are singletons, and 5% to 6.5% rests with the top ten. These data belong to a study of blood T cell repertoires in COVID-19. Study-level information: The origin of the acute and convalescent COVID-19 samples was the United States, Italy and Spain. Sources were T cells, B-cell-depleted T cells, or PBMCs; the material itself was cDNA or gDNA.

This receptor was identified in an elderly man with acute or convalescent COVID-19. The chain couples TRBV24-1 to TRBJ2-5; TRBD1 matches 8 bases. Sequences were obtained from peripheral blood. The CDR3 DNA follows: TGTGCCACCAGTGATCCGACAGGGGAGGAGACCCAGTACTTC. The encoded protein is CATSDPTGEETQYF.